This entry lists 27 T cell receptor beta chains sequenced from one sample in a study of T cells in Graves' hyperthyroidism and ophthalmopathy. Amplification targeted TCR beta CDR3 regions from RNA transcripts. With the HTBI primer set, the TCR CDR3 went through a first round of RT-PCR. TCRdb reanalysed the multiplex PCR reads using MiXCR and keeps one entry per CDR3 protein. The table records about 350,000 distinct CDR3 sequences, roughly 19% of them present only once. The sequencing input was blood. Source of these receptors: a woman between 18 and 29 years old with Graves' hyperthyroidism.

This chain uses TRBV28 with TRBJ2-7; no definite D call. The CDR3 consists of 16 residues. Trimming removed 6 bases at V and 3 bases at J, with 21 bases between. The V gene's germline CDR1 is MDHEN and CDR2 SYDVKM. CDR3 DNA sequence: TGTGCCAGCAGCCGCCCGCCCCCTCCCGATAGCTACGAGCAGTACTTC. It specifies CASSRPPPPDSYEQYF. Looking up the rest from reference TRBV28 and TRBJ2-7 gives the full variable domain: DVKVTQSSRYLVKRTGEKVFLECVQDMDHENMFWYRQDPGLGLRLIYFSYDVKMKEKGDIPEGYSVSREKKERFSLILESASTNQTSMYLCASSRPPPPDSYEQYFGPGTRLTVT.

This clonotype showed up many times. The chain carries TRBV5-4 and TRBJ2-7; no definite D call. Trimming removed 0 bases at V and 5 bases at J, with 6 bases between. Per the germline V gene, CDR1 is SGHNT and CDR2 is YYREEE (reference sequence). The CDR3 totals 12 residues. CDR3 loop: CASSLGEDEQYF. In nucleotides, the CDR3 is TGTGCCAGCAGCTTGGGAGAGGACGAGCAGTACTTC. Full variable domain (rest looked up from reference TRBV5-4 and TRBJ2-7): ETGVTQSPTHLIKTRGQQVTLRCSSQSGHNTVSWYQQALGQGPQFIFQYYREEENGRGNFPPRFSGLQFPNYSSELNVNALELDDSALYLCASSLGEDEQYFGPGTRLTVT.

The chain links TRBV11-1 to TRBJ2-5, with a tentative D call TRBD2 (5 bases). V was shortened by 4 bases and J by 5 bases, with 20 bases between the two germline ends. The CDR3 extends over 16 amino acids. Germline CDR1 SGHAT, CDR2 FQDESV (reference sequence). CDR3 sequence reads: CASSSTLAGLDETQYF. CDR3 sequence (DNA): TGTGCCAGCAGCTCCACCCTGGCCGGACTTGATGAGACCCAGTACTTC.

This clonotype was observed at least ten times. At one end, the junction sequence differs from germline, possibly due to a read error. The chain is built from TRBV2 and TRBJ2-2; 9 bases are shared with TRBD1. CDR1 SNHLY and CDR2 FYNNEI come from the germline V gene. The CDR3 is 13 amino acids. The CDR3 reads CAGGTGNIGELFF. CDR3 coding DNA: TGTGCCGGGGGGACAGGGAACATCGGGGAGCTGTTTTTT.

This clonotype was observed at least ten times. This chain links TRBV12-3 or TRBV12-4 with TRBJ2-2; D could derive from TRBD1 or TRBD2 (5 bases each). The CDR3 runs to 15 residues. Between the trimmed V and J ends, which lost 5 bases and 3 bases, there was a span of 13 bases. The CDR3 spells CASSRDVADTGELFF. CDR3 DNA: TGTGCCAGCAGTCGGGACGTCGCCGACACCGGGGAGCTGTTTTTT.

At least ten counts were recorded for this clonotype. V usage is TRBV11-1 and J usage is TRBJ2-7; TRBD1 agrees at 10 bases. The J segment lost 2 bases and the V segment lost 5 bases, leaving 9 bases of the junction unmatched. Germline V gene sequence: CDR1 SGHAT, CDR2 FQDESV (reference sequence). The CDR3 runs to 16 residues. The CDR3, as DNA: TGTGCCAGCAGCCCCGAACCGGGACAGGGGACCTACGAGCAGTACTTC. The encoded protein is CASSPEPGQGTYEQYF.

V usage is TRBV27 and J usage is TRBJ1-1, with D perhaps matching TRBD1 (5 bases). CDR1 and CDR2 (germline): MNHEY, SMNVEV (reference sequence). CDR3 length: 17 amino acids. V lost 0 bases, J lost 0 bases, and 14 bases lay in between. This CDR3 is CASSLSGTLLLNTEAFF. CDR3 nucleotides: TGTGCCAGCAGTTTATCGGGGACGTTATTACTGAACACTGAAGCTTTCTTT.

Many counts were recorded for this clonotype. The chain couples TRBV28 to TRBJ1-5; 9 bases are a match to TRBD1. V was pared by 6 bases and J by 7 bases, with 7 bases of the junction left unmatched. Germline V gene data show CDR1 as MDHEN and CDR2 as SYDVKM. The CDR3 is 14 residues long. The CDR3 DNA follows: TGTGCCAGCAGAATACAGGGGGCATGGCAGCCCCAGCATTTT. Translation gives CASRIQGAWQPQHF.

In its sample, this clonotype was seen many times. CDR3 nucleotide sequence: TGTGCCAGCAGCCTTGACAGGGCTTTGAGGACTGAAGCTTTCTTT. Its translation is CASSLDRALRTEAFF. This chain uses TRBV6-2 or TRBV6-3 with TRBJ1-1, with 7 nucleotides matching TRBD1. The CDR3 sequence is 15 residues long. Germline lookup yields CDR1 MNHEY and CDR2 SVGEGT. With 6 bases clipped from V and 5 bases from J, the junction kept 12 bases outside the gene matches.

The chain recombines TRBV18 with TRBJ1-1; D is possibly TRBD1 (5 bases). The CDR3 loop spans 12 amino acids. Trimming pared 6 bases from V and 7 bases from J, leaving 12 bases between. Germline V gene lookup returns CDR1 KGHSH and CDR2 LQKENI. The CDR3 DNA follows: TGTGCCAGCTCCCCGAGACAGTTTGAAGCTTTCTTT. Translating it yields CASSPRQFEAFF.

The J gene is TRBJ2-5, the V gene TRBV12-3 or TRBV12-4; 8 bases fit TRBD1. V lost 2 bases, J lost 5 bases, and 7 bases stayed unmatched. CDR3 length: 15 amino acids. The CDR3 DNA reads as TGTGCCAGCAGTTTACAGGGGGCTAGAGGGGAGACCCAGTACTTC. This sequence encodes CASSLQGARGETQYF.

There are many counts of this clonotype. This chain connects TRBV6-2 or TRBV6-3 to TRBJ1-1, with D perhaps TRBD1 (5 bases). From germline, CDR1 is MNHEY and CDR2 SVGEGT. The CDR3 sequence is 12 residues long. V lost 3 bases and J 8 bases, leaving 10 bases between the germline ends. The CDR3 DNA follows: TGTGCCAGCAGTTATAGGGGAGGAGAAGCTTTCTTT. The encoded protein is CASSYRGGEAFF.

The sample holds a few counts of this clonotype. One junction end does not reproduce the germline sequence, and a read error may be involved. This chain links TRBV7-7 with TRBJ2-5; 8 bases map to TRBD2. This CDR3 comprises 17 residues. In germline, CDR1 is SSHAT, CDR2 FNYEAQ (reference sequence). The CDR3 region has the DNA TGTGCTAGCAGCACCTCTTGGCGGGGGGTGAACCAAGAGACCAAGTACTTC. Protein sequence: CASSTSWRGVNQETKYF.

There are a few counts of this clonotype. V is TRBV19 and J is TRBJ1-1; the D is unclear. Germline V gene data show CDR1 as LNHDA and CDR2 as SQIVND (reference sequence). The germline V and J ends were trimmed by 2 bases and 4 bases, with 11 bases remaining between them. This CDR3 has 14 amino acids. CDR3 sequence (DNA): TGTGCCAGTAGTATATTCGCGGCAACCACTGAAGCTTTCTTT. This encodes CASSIFAATTEAFF.

In its sample, this clonotype was seen many times. The rearrangement joins TRBV30 to TRBJ1-2; 9 positions match TRBD1. Germline V gene data show CDR1 as GTSNPN and CDR2 as SVGIG (reference sequence). The CDR3 runs 13 residues. Trimming at V came to 3 bases and at J to 6 bases, leaving 5 bases not matched to a gene. The CDR3 is CAWSQTGGHGYTF. CDR3 bases: TGTGCCTGGAGCCAGACAGGGGGTCATGGCTACACCTTC.

There are many counts of this clonotype. This chain links TRBV7-9 with TRBJ2-4; D uncertain. Germline V gene sequence: CDR1 SEHNR, CDR2 FQNEAQ (reference sequence). Between the trimmed V and J ends, which lost 1 base and 1 base, there was a span of 5 bases. The CDR3 consists of 14 residues. The CDR3 loop is CASSLGVAKNIQYF. Written as DNA, the CDR3 is TGTGCCAGCAGCTTAGGGGTGGCCAAAAACATTCAGTACTTC.

V usage is TRBV13 and J usage is TRBJ2-7; a possible D gene is TRBD1 (6 bases). Germline V gene sequence: CDR1 PRHDT, CDR2 FYEKMQ (reference sequence). This CDR3 comprises 12 residues. Trimming shortened V by 6 bases and J by 6 bases, and 12 bases separated the two germline ends. The CDR3 DNA is TGTGCCAGCAGTTTAACAGGGCTCGAGCAGTACTTC. It specifies CASSLTGLEQYF.

This clonotype was seen ten or more times. The chain links TRBV6-1 to TRBJ1-1; 8 bases fit TRBD1. The junction had 10 bases not matched to a gene; V was cut back by 6 bases and J by 7 bases. This CDR3 has 14 amino acids. Germline assignment: CDR1 MNHNS and CDR2 SASEGT. The CDR3 here is CASRTGTGEYEAFF. The CDR3, as DNA: TGTGCCAGCAGGACGGGGACAGGAGAGTATGAAGCTTTCTTT.

V and J are TRBV6-1 and TRBJ2-3, with D possibly TRBD2 on 6 matching bases. This CDR3 region has 15 residues. Per germline, CDR1 MNHNS and CDR2 SASEGT. V lost 5 bases and J 0 bases, leaving 12 bases between the germline ends. The CDR3 spells CASSRAGTSTDTQYF. CDR3 coding DNA: TGTGCCAGCAGTCGAGCAGGGACTAGCACAGATACGCAGTATTTT.

V usage is TRBV12-3 or TRBV12-4 and J usage is TRBJ2-5, with D perhaps matching TRBD1 (6 bases). CDR3 length equals 14 residues. V gave up 4 bases and J gave up 0 bases, with 9 bases separating them. The CDR3 loop reads CASSSGQYQETQYF. The CDR3 region has the DNA TGTGCCAGCAGTTCCGGACAGTACCAAGAGACCCAGTACTTC.

This clonotype was seen repeatedly, ten times or more. One base away lies a much larger clone, so this may be a sequencing read error. The chain uses TRBV27 and TRBJ2-7; 8 nucleotides align to TRBD1. Germline V gene lookup returns CDR1 MNHEY and CDR2 SMNVEV (reference sequence). V trimming: 4 bases; J trimming: 3 bases; junction bases outside the gene matches: 2. The CDR3 consists of 13 residues. As DNA, the CDR3 is TGTGCCAGCAGTTGGACAGGGAACTACGAGCAGTACTTC. Translated, it gives CASSWTGNYEQYF.

This clonotype came up many times. The rearrangement uses TRBV10-3 and TRBJ1-1; 10 bases are shared with TRBD1. In germline, CDR1 is ENHRY, CDR2 SYGVKD. The CDR3 is made up of 12 amino acids. The trim removed 7 bases at V and 7 bases at J, leaving 3 bases unmatched. CDR3 in DNA: TGTGCCATCACCGGGACAGGGGATGAAGCTTTCTTT. Translation: CAITGTGDEAFF.

This clonotype occurred many times. The CDR3 sequence: CASSEALMIPEAFF. In nucleotides, the CDR3 is TGTGCCAGCAGTGAAGCCCTGATGATACCTGAAGCTTTCTTT. The chain recombines TRBV2 with TRBJ1-1, with unresolved D. The germline V gene has CDR1 SNHLY and CDR2 FYNNEI. The CDR3 runs to 14 residues. Trimming shortened V by 0 bases and J by 6 bases, and 11 bases separated the two germline ends.

This clonotype was seen a few times. This chain's CDR3 is CASSPRPQGISQPQHF. CDR3 in DNA: TGTGCCAGCTCACCGCGCCCACAGGGGATAAGCCAGCCCCAGCATTTT. The chain joins TRBV18 to TRBJ1-5, with 7 positions matching TRBD1. Germline V gene sequence: CDR1 KGHSH, CDR2 LQKENI. V shed 3 bases, J shed 7 bases, and the junction held 12 bases outside the gene matches. There are 16 residues in the CDR3.

V usage is TRBV19 and J usage is TRBJ1-5; tentatively, D is TRBD1 (5 bases). Deletions cut 8 bases from V and 6 bases from J, with 14 bases between. This CDR3 has 13 amino acids. Germline V gene sequence: CDR1 LNHDA, CDR2 SQIVND (reference sequence). CDR3 amino acids: CASLEGQPQPQHF. CDR3 nucleotides: TGTGCCAGTCTTGAGGGGCAACCTCAGCCCCAGCATTTT.

This clonotype was found many times. The chain is built from TRBV30 and TRBJ1-1; 9 nucleotides agree with TRBD1. The CDR3 loop spans 16 amino acids. Looked up from germline, CDR1 is GTSNPN and CDR2 is SVGIG (reference sequence). J lost 5 bases, V lost 5 bases, and 15 bases had no gene match. CDR3 residues: CAWSLNVGTGYTEAFF. CDR3 in DNA: TGTGCCTGGTCCCTCAATGTCGGGACAGGGTATACTGAAGCTTTCTTT.

This clonotype was recorded many times. This chain joins TRBV7-3 and TRBJ1-3; the D is unclear. This CDR3 is built from 13 residues. Germline V gene sequence: CDR1 SGHTA, CDR2 FQGTGA. V dropped 5 bases and J dropped 4 bases, with 9 bases sitting between them. DNA for the CDR3: TGTGCCAGCAGCCCCGACAAAGGAAACACCATATATTTT. Amino acid sequence: CASSPDKGNTIYF.